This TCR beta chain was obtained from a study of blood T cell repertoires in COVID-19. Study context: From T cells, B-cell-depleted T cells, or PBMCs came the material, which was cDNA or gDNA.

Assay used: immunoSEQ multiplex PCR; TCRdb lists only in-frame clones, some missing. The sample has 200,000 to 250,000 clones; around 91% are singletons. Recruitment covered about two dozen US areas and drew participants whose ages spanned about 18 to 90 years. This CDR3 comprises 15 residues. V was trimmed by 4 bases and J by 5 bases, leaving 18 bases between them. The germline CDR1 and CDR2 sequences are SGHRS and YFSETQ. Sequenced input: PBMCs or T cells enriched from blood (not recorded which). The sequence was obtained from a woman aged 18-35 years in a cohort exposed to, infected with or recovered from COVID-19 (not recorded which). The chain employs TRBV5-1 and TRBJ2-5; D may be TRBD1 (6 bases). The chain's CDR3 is CASSLQGSKEETQYF. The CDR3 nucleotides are TGCGCCAGCAGCCTACAGGGATCCAAAGAGGAGACCCAGTACTTC.